This T cell receptor (beta chain) is from a study of shared clonotypes between healthy human individuals (dated by TCRdb to the early 2020s). The study in broad terms: The cohort comprised two women and a few men aged 18 to 49 years. For each donor, three plates each were used for CD4 naive and CD4 memory, two plates were used for CD8 naive, and one plate was used for CD8 memory. To estimate repertoire size and how much clonotypes are shared between individuals, the study performed deep sequencing of blood TCR repertoires from a handful of healthy adults. To increase sequencing depth and limit assay-specific biases, different laboratories used diverse techniques to prepare libraries and sequence TCR repertoires. Per donor, leukapheresis produced somewhere between about 0.94 and 9.5 billion PBMCs.

Between the V and J ends, shortened by 8 bases and 2 bases respectively, the junction contains 14 bases. CDR1 and CDR2 were assigned from the germline V gene (reference sequence) as SEHNR and FQNEAQ. Its CDR3 holds 14 amino acids, cysteine through phenylalanine. Left in the record is the CDR3 DNA by itself, 42 bases read in frame from the first base. Remarks on this clone: Its binding antigen is unknown. The record has no base qualities; no much larger clone is one base away.

Healthy HIV-negative adults with no recently reported acute infections or vaccinations were included as donors. Every donor was a Caucasian adult living in Nashville, Tennessee, USA. CD4+ T cells were enriched by magnetic negative selection; naive cells were then positively selected on CD45RA, and the negative fraction formed the memory subset. After blood collection by leukapheresis, PBMCs were isolated using Ficoll-Histopaque density gradient centrifugation and then cryopreserved in the vapor phase of liquid nitrogen. Analytical flow cytometry was used to check the purity and quantity of every magnetically sorted T cell population. From each sorted fraction, genomic DNA was isolated and quantified by UV absorbance on a Nanodrop 2000c. TCR CDR3 regions were amplified from genomic DNA by multiplex PCR using the deep immunoSEQ assay. For each cell subset, the extracted genomic DNA was distributed evenly across all wells of several immunoSEQ 96-well plates, and each plate served as one replicate. For sorted subsets, about 200 ng genomic DNA, equal to 30,000 to 35,000 T cell genomes, was loaded into each replicate PCR. Purified libraries were quantified with a Qubit 3.0 fluorometer, sized on a Bioanalyzer 2100, and re-quantified with the KAPA Library Quantification kit. A separate single-read 150-cycle Illumina NextSeq 550 flow cell was used to sequence each immunoSEQ 96-well plate. Under the source paper's analysis protocol: Because the immunoSEQ output held only junctional sequences and lacked quality scores, the filtering could not match the filtering applied to full-length reads. Sequences were annotated with PyIR, a Python wrapper for IgBLAST v1.9, using IMGT germline references to assign V/J genes and CDR3. Any read was removed if the V/J assignment was weak (E-value above 1e-6), the CDR3 was missing, or the read contained stop codons, out-of-frame junctions, or ambiguous translated residues. A V3J clonotype was defined by an identical inferred V gene, J gene, and CDR3 amino acid sequence. Percentage overlap between repertoires was computed as shared unique clonotypes divided by the size of the smaller repertoire. Repertoire richness was assessed with RTK rarefaction, the Chao1 estimator, and Recon v2.1 estimates of unobserved clonotypes. Generation probabilities for all TCRbeta clonotypes obtained by the gDNA method from several donors were computed using OLGA. TCRdb took this table from immuneACCESS and kept in-frame rearrangements with V and J called. Such tables lack part of the clones; where checked against another copy, unresolved V genes explain under half of the gap, and the rest is unexplained. That table furnishes V, J and clone size, whereas the DNA furnished D and trimming. Recorded for this sample are 2 million to 2.5 million clones; about 92% of them occurred a single time. The biggest ten clones account for under 0.45% of the sample.

General study outcomes and caveats: Pairwise subsampling indicated that sequencing depth was expected to affect the degree of clonotype sharing among donors. Sampling was restricted to blood, and TCR repertoires in tissues likely differ from the TCR repertoires found in blood. Across a handful of donors, approximately 5% of naive CD4, roughly 3.5% of naive CD8, 2.3% of memory CD4, and around 0.4% of memory CD8 clonotypes were shared. Naive subsets generally had larger estimated clonotype richness than memory subsets did. Rarefaction of sorted-subset datasets indicated incomplete sequencing despite the large sequencing depth. Compared with non-shared clonotypes, the clonotypes found in all four sorted-subset donors had higher generation probabilities. Because the study included only a small number of donors, the genetic and exposure-history diversity represented was limited.

The chain was built from TRBV7-9 and TRBJ2-3; a tentative D match to TRBD2 spans 6 bases. The sample was naive CD4+ T cells from PBMCs. The cell subset or site label on this specimen signifies: CD45RA+ positively selected. The TCR comes from a man aged 18 to 30 in good health. Some clones in this sample may be carry-over from other donors' samples. The DNA sequence follows: TGTGCCAGCCACTACGGGGGTCACACAGATACGCAGTATTTT. Translation gives CASHYGGHTDTQYF.